A selection of T cell receptor beta chains follows, all from one sample in a study of blood T cell repertoires in COVID-19. Sequencing used immunoSEQ multiplex PCR; TCRdb keeps in-frame clones, though not all of them. Counted here are 140,000 or so clones, about 80% occurring once; the ten biggest clones make up 16%. Material for sequencing was peripheral blood. These receptors were taken from a man aged 50-60 years with acute or convalescent COVID-19. Both conserved end residues are part of each CDR3. Fields, in order: V gene, clone size, J gene, D gene, CDR3 DNA, CDR3 protein. The D gene is left open where the match is weak. A row's size may be missing; if present it is once, few, many or a size class.

v_call: TRBV7-2; clone_size: .; j_call: TRBJ1-2; d_call: TRBD1; cdr3_nt: TGTGCCAGCAGCCTATCTGGGACAGCTAACTATGGCTACACCTTC; cdr3_aa: CASSLSGTANYGYTF
v_call: TRBV29-1; clone_size: .; j_call: TRBJ1-4; d_call: TRBD1; cdr3_nt: TGCAGCGCCGGACAGGGGGGGGTTGAAAAACTGTTTTTT; cdr3_aa: CSAGQGGVEKLFF
v_call: TRBV5-1; clone_size: few; j_call: TRBJ1-4; d_call: TRBD1; cdr3_nt: TGCGCCAGCACCGAGGACAGGGGTTACGATGAAAAACTGTTTTTT; cdr3_aa: CASTEDRGYDEKLFF
v_call: TRBV24-1; clone_size: .; j_call: TRBJ2-3; d_call: TRBD2; cdr3_nt: TGTGCCACCAGTGACCCTAGCGGGGGGGGTGCAGATACGCAGTATTTT; cdr3_aa: CATSDPSGGGADTQYF
v_call: TRBV5-1; clone_size: .; j_call: TRBJ2-7; d_call: .; cdr3_nt: TGCGCCAGCAGCTTGAGCCCTCTTACCTACGAGCAGTACTTC; cdr3_aa: CASSLSPLTYEQYF
v_call: TRBV7-2; clone_size: .; j_call: TRBJ1-2; d_call: .; cdr3_nt: TGTGCCAGCAGCTTATCGAGAGTTAACTATGGCTACACCTTC; cdr3_aa: CASSLSRVNYGYTF
v_call: TRBV5-4; clone_size: .; j_call: TRBJ2-4; d_call: TRBD1; cdr3_nt: TGTGCCAGCTCCGGACAGGGCGAGACCAAAAACATTCAGTACTTC; cdr3_aa: CASSGQGETKNIQYF
v_call: TRBV9; clone_size: .; j_call: TRBJ1-4; d_call: TRBD1; cdr3_nt: TGTGCCAGCAGCGTCGGAGGACAGGGGGTCCCCGGAGATGAAAAACTGTTTTTT; cdr3_aa: CASSVGGQGVPGDEKLFF
v_call: TRBV5-1; clone_size: many; j_call: TRBJ2-3; d_call: .; cdr3_nt: TGCGCCAGCAGCTTGGATAGTCGCGGGCGAAAAGATACGCAGTATTTT; cdr3_aa: CASSLDSRGRKDTQYF
v_call: TRBV11-3; clone_size: .; j_call: TRBJ2-3; d_call: .; cdr3_nt: TGTGCCAGCAGCCTCTTGGGGGGAGAAGATACGCAGTATTTT; cdr3_aa: CASSLLGGEDTQYF
v_call: TRBV5-1; clone_size: .; j_call: TRBJ2-1; d_call: TRBD2; cdr3_nt: TGCGCCAGCAGCTCCTTTGGCGGGGGGCCCGGGAATGAGCAGTTCTTC; cdr3_aa: CASSSFGGGPGNEQFF
v_call: TRBV9; clone_size: few; j_call: TRBJ2-1; d_call: TRBD1; cdr3_nt: TGTGCCAGCAGCGTCGACAGGGCCTACAATGAGCAGTTCTTC; cdr3_aa: CASSVDRAYNEQFF
v_call: TRBV7-8; clone_size: .; j_call: TRBJ1-6; d_call: TRBD1; cdr3_nt: TGTGCCAGCAGCCCCACCCTTGGGGGACAGTATAATTCACCCCTCCACTTT; cdr3_aa: CASSPTLGGQYNSPLHF
v_call: TRBV20-1; clone_size: .; j_call: TRBJ2-5; d_call: .; cdr3_nt: TGCAGTGCTCGTGGACTAAAGGCCCTGCAAGAGACCCAGTACTTC; cdr3_aa: CSARGLKALQETQYF
v_call: TRBV4-2; clone_size: .; j_call: TRBJ1-2; d_call: TRBD1; cdr3_nt: TGTGCCAGCAGCCAAGATAGGGGACAGGGATATGGCTACACCTTC; cdr3_aa: CASSQDRGQGYGYTF
v_call: TRBV11-2; clone_size: .; j_call: TRBJ1-4; d_call: .; cdr3_nt: TGTGCCAGCAGGCTGGGGGCAGCTAATGAAAAACTGTTTTTT; cdr3_aa: CASRLGAANEKLFF
v_call: TRBV3-1/TRBV3-2; clone_size: .; j_call: TRBJ1-1; d_call: .; cdr3_nt: TGTGCCAGCAGCCACAAATTCATGAACACTGAAGCTTTCTTT; cdr3_aa: CASSHKFMNTEAFF
v_call: TRBV2; clone_size: .; j_call: TRBJ2-5; d_call: .; cdr3_nt: TGTGCCAGCATAGGAGGGTCCCTCAGAGAGACCCAGTACTTC; cdr3_aa: CASIGGSLRETQYF
v_call: TRBV5-1; clone_size: .; j_call: TRBJ2-2; d_call: TRBD1; cdr3_nt: TGCGCCAGCGGGACAGGACCCTATAACGCCGGGGAGCTGTTTTTT; cdr3_aa: CASGTGPYNAGELFF
v_call: TRBV5-1; clone_size: .; j_call: TRBJ1-5; d_call: TRBD1; cdr3_nt: TGCGCCAGCAGCTTGACAGGGGATAGCAATCAGCCCCAGCATTTT; cdr3_aa: CASSLTGDSNQPQHF
v_call: TRBV18; clone_size: .; j_call: TRBJ2-7; d_call: .; cdr3_nt: TGTGCCAGCTCACCACGTGCAGGGGCCACCTACGAGCAGTACTTC; cdr3_aa: CASSPRAGATYEQYF
v_call: TRBV5-1; clone_size: .; j_call: TRBJ2-2; d_call: TRBD1; cdr3_nt: TGCGCCAGCAGTCCCGTGGTTGTAGGGACAGGCGGGGAGCTGTTTTTT; cdr3_aa: CASSPVVVGTGGELFF
v_call: TRBV9; clone_size: few; j_call: TRBJ2-1; d_call: TRBD1; cdr3_nt: TGTGCCAGCAGCGTAGGTGGGACAGGGCTCAATGAGCAGTTCTTC; cdr3_aa: CASSVGGTGLNEQFF
v_call: TRBV2; clone_size: .; j_call: TRBJ2-1; d_call: TRBD2; cdr3_nt: TGTGCCAGCAGTAAAAGGGGCGGACTAGCGGATTCCTACAATGAGCAGTTCTTC; cdr3_aa: CASSKRGGLADSYNEQFF
v_call: TRBV7-2; clone_size: .; j_call: TRBJ2-7; d_call: TRBD1; cdr3_nt: TGTGCCAGCAGCCCGCCGGGGAAGGGGGCTAGACAGTACTTC; cdr3_aa: CASSPPGKGARQYF
v_call: TRBV6-4; clone_size: few; j_call: TRBJ2-2; d_call: .; cdr3_nt: TGTGCCAGCAGTGACTCGTACAGGCATACGCCCAACACCGGGGAGCTGTTTTTT; cdr3_aa: CASSDSYRHTPNTGELFF
v_call: TRBV2; clone_size: .; j_call: TRBJ2-7; d_call: TRBD1; cdr3_nt: TGTGCCAGCAGCGTACGACCGGGACAGGGGTACTTC; cdr3_aa: CASSVRPGQGYF
v_call: TRBV3-1/TRBV3-2; clone_size: .; j_call: TRBJ2-7; d_call: .; cdr3_nt: TGTGCCAGCAGCCAAGTTTACTACGAGCAGTACTTC; cdr3_aa: CASSQVYYEQYF
v_call: TRBV23-1; clone_size: .; j_call: TRBJ2-2; d_call: .; cdr3_nt: TGCGCCAGCAGTCACCCGTTAGGGACAATCCACCGGGGAGCTGTTTTT; cdr3_aa: CASSHPLGTIHRGAVF
v_call: TRBV6-1; clone_size: .; j_call: TRBJ1-5; d_call: TRBD1; cdr3_nt: TGTGCCAGCAGTGAAGACAGGGGAAGGGATCAGCCCCAGCATTTT; cdr3_aa: CASSEDRGRDQPQHF
v_call: TRBV19; clone_size: few; j_call: TRBJ2-5; d_call: .; cdr3_nt: TGTGCCAGTAGTCCAGGGGACAAAGAGACCCAGTACTTC; cdr3_aa: CASSPGDKETQYF
v_call: TRBV5-8; clone_size: .; j_call: TRBJ2-3; d_call: TRBD1; cdr3_nt: TGTGCCAGCAGCAAACAGGGGACAGATACGCAGTATTTT; cdr3_aa: CASSKQGTDTQYF
v_call: TRBV20-1; clone_size: once; j_call: TRBJ2-5; d_call: TRBD2; cdr3_nt: TGCAGTGCCGGGGGGTCAGAGACCCAGTACTTC; cdr3_aa: CSAGGSETQYF
v_call: TRBV15; clone_size: .; j_call: TRBJ2-2; d_call: .; cdr3_nt: TGTGCCACCAGCCCGAGAAACACCGGGGAGCTGTTTTTT; cdr3_aa: CATSPRNTGELFF
v_call: TRBV7-8; clone_size: once; j_call: TRBJ2-1; d_call: TRBD1; cdr3_nt: TGTGCCACCGAGAACACCGGGACAGTGTTTAATGAGCAGTTCTTC; cdr3_aa: CATENTGTVFNEQFF
v_call: TRBV10-1; clone_size: .; j_call: TRBJ1-1; d_call: TRBD1; cdr3_nt: TGCGCCAGCAGTGGAGGGACAGAGAACACTGAAGCTTTCTTT; cdr3_aa: CASSGGTENTEAFF
v_call: TRBV24-1; clone_size: .; j_call: TRBJ2-2; d_call: TRBD1; cdr3_nt: TGTGCCACCAGTGGCCCGCAGGGGGCTAACACCGGGGAGCTGTTTTTT; cdr3_aa: CATSGPQGANTGELFF
v_call: TRBV5-1; clone_size: .; j_call: TRBJ1-1; d_call: TRBD1; cdr3_nt: TGCGCCAGCAGCTTGGTACGGCAGGGGGATTTGAACACTGAAGCTTTCTTT; cdr3_aa: CASSLVRQGDLNTEAFF
v_call: TRBV5-1; clone_size: .; j_call: TRBJ1-4; d_call: TRBD1; cdr3_nt: TGCGCCAGCAGCTCCGGGACAGCCAATGAAAAACTGTTTTTT; cdr3_aa: CASSSGTANEKLFF
v_call: TRBV28; clone_size: .; j_call: TRBJ1-5; d_call: TRBD1; cdr3_nt: TGTGCCAGCAGTTTAGGAGGGGGCCGAAGTGTCAATCAGCCCCAGCATTTT; cdr3_aa: CASSLGGGRSVNQPQHF
v_call: TRBV10-2; clone_size: .; j_call: TRBJ2-1; d_call: TRBD2; cdr3_nt: TGCGCCAGCAGGACAACTAGCGGGGGGGTCGGGAATGAGCAGTTCTTC; cdr3_aa: CASRTTSGGVGNEQFF
v_call: TRBV13; clone_size: .; j_call: TRBJ2-1; d_call: .; cdr3_nt: TGTGCCAGCAGCATTAACAGGGCTAGGAATGAGCAGTTCTTC; cdr3_aa: CASSINRARNEQFF